Shown below are 12 T cell receptor beta chains from a single sample sequenced in a study of blood T cell repertoires in COVID-19. TCRdb's table, derived via immunoSEQ multiplex PCR, lists solely in-frame clones and lacks some. The profile shows over 45,000 clones, around 88% of them singletons. Sequencing was performed on peripheral blood. The receptor set was obtained from a human donor in a cohort sampled during active COVID-19.

The rearrangement uses TRBV30 and TRBJ1-1, with 7 nucleotides matching TRBD1. Germline trimming cut 5 bases from V and 3 bases from J; bases unmatched to any gene: 3. The CDR3 is 12 amino acids. Germline V lookup: CDR1 GTSNPN, CDR2 SVGIG (reference sequence). The CDR3 DNA reads as TGTGCCTGGTCGACAGGGCACACTGAAGCTTTCTTT. Its protein product is CAWSTGHTEAFF.

The V gene is TRBV2, the J gene TRBJ1-5; D unresolved. This CDR3 has 13 residues. Germline loops: CDR1 SNHLY, CDR2 FYNNEI. Trimming took off 7 bases at V and 4 bases at J, with 11 bases between the two ends. CDR3 DNA: TGTGCCAGCACGGTGAAAAGTAATCAGCCCCAGCATTTT. As protein: CASTVKSNQPQHF. Using reference TRBV2 and TRBJ1-5 for the parts outside the CDR3, the full variable domain is EPEVTQTPSHQVTQMGQEVILRCVPISNHLYFYWYRQILGQKVEFLVSFYNNEISEKSEIFDDQFSVERPDGSNFTLKIRSTKLEDSAMYFCASTVKSNQPQHFGDGTRLSIL.

The chain couples TRBV5-4 to TRBJ2-1; TRBD2 matches 8 bases. V lost 0 bases to trimming and J lost 0 bases; unmatched junction nucleotides: 2. Germline values: CDR1 SGHNT, CDR2 YYREEE (reference sequence). CDR3 size: 16 residues. CDR3 coding DNA: TGTGCCAGCAGCTTGGGTAGCGGGGCCTCCTACAATGAGCAGTTCTTC. Residues: CASSLGSGASYNEQFF.

The chain links TRBV9 to TRBJ2-1; TRBD2 might be the D (6 bases). Germline loops: CDR1 SGDLS, CDR2 YYNGEE. Trimming took 3 bases from V and 0 from J, leaving 10 bases between them. The CDR3 is made up of 15 amino acids. Here the CDR3 DNA reads TGTGCCAGCAGCGAGGGACTTCTCTCCTACAATGAGCAGTTCTTC. Translated: CASSEGLLSYNEQFF.

The gene calls are TRBV19 and TRBJ2-7; possible D gene TRBD1, 6 bases. The CDR3 sequence is 13 residues long. Trimming cost V 6 bases and J 3 bases, with 12 bases left between them. The germline gives CDR1 LNHDA, CDR2 SQIVND (reference sequence). This CDR3 is CASSTGTGYEQYF. The CDR3, as DNA: TGTGCCAGTAGCACAGGGACGGGCTACGAGCAGTACTTC.

The chain uses TRBV9 and TRBJ2-2; no clear D gene. The V and J ends lost 1 base and 3 bases respectively, with 4 bases between them. CDR3 length: 13 amino acids. CDR1 is SGDLS, CDR2 YYNGEE, per germline. As DNA, the CDR3 is TGTGCCAGCAGCGTACAGGACACCGGGGAGCTGTTTTTT. This codes for CASSVQDTGELFF.

The chain joins TRBV6-5 to TRBJ1-2, with 10 bases aligning to TRBD1. The V segment lost 11 bases and the J segment 8 bases; nucleotides outside the gene matches: 14. The CDR3 totals 14 residues. Germline values: CDR1 MNHEY, CDR2 SVGAGI. CDR3 in DNA: TGTGCCGTGACGTGGGACAGGGGTGAAGAGGGCTACACCTTC. Its protein is CAVTWDRGEEGYTF.

This clone was counted between two and nine times. The rearrangement joins TRBV11-2 to TRBJ1-6; D unresolved. CDR3 size: 15 residues. Per the germline V gene, CDR1 is SGHAT and CDR2 is FQNNGV. Trimming shortened V by 2 bases and J by 9 bases, and 14 bases separated the two germline ends. The CDR3 here is CASSLLIQAGSPLHF. The CDR3 DNA follows: TGTGCCAGCAGCTTATTAATCCAGGCTGGTTCACCCCTCCACTTT.

The rearrangement links TRBV4-1 to TRBJ1-5; D is unclear. The CDR3 is 13 residues long. Germline CDR1 is MGHRA and CDR2 is YSYEKL. V lost 1 base and J lost 6, with 7 bases in between. Written as DNA, the CDR3 is TGCGCCAGCAGCCAAGTTCGGGGTCAGCCCCAGCATTTT. Translated, it gives CASSQVRGQPQHF.

The genes are TRBV5-6 and TRBJ1-1; tentatively, D is TRBD1 (6 bases). V gave up 2 bases and J gave up 4 bases, with 15 bases separating them. The CDR3 spans 15 residues. Germline CDR1 is SGHDT and CDR2 is YYEEEE. The CDR3 DNA reads as TGTGCCAGCAGCTTAAGAGGGGGGGTTGGCACTGAAGCTTTCTTT. Its translation is CASSLRGGVGTEAFF.

V and J are TRBV5-1 and TRBJ2-2; weak D call: TRBD1 (6 bases). CDR1 is SGHRS and CDR2 is YFSETQ in the germline V gene. V was pared by 2 bases and J by 3 bases, with 14 bases between. The CDR3 runs 16 residues. The chain's CDR3 is CASSFQTGTHTGELFF. CDR3 DNA sequence: TGCGCCAGCAGCTTTCAAACAGGGACGCACACCGGGGAGCTGTTTTTT.

This clone was found once. The chain is built from TRBV2 and TRBJ1-2; D gene uncertain. This CDR3 has 13 residues. Germline V gene sequence: CDR1 SNHLY, CDR2 FYNNEI. V was pared by 7 bases and J by 8 bases, with 17 bases between. CDR3 coding DNA: TGTGCCAGCACCCCCCTTTCCCTGGGCGGCTACACCTTC. Its protein is CASTPLSLGGYTF.